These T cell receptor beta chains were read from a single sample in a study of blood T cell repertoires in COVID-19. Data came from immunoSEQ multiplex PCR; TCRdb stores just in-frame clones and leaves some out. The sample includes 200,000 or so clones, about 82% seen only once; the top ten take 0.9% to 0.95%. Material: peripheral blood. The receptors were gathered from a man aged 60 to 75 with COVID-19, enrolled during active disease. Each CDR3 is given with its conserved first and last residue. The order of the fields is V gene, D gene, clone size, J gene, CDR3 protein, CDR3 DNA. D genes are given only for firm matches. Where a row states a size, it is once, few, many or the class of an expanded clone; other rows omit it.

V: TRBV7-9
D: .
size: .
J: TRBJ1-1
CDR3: CASSPRQVDSLGAFF
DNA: TGTGCCAGCAGCCCTCGACAGGTTGACTCTCTAGGAGCTTTCTTT

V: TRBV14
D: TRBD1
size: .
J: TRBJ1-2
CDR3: CASSQDLRDREGYTF
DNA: TGTGCCAGCAGCCAAGATCTGAGGGACAGGGAAGGCTACACCTTC

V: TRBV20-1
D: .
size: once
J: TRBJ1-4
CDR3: CSASNRRNEKLFF
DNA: TGCAGTGCTAGTAATCGGAGGAATGAAAAACTGTTTTTT

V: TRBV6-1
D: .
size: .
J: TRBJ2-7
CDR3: CASSGGTLRIKGLYEQYF
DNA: TGTGCCAGCAGTGGGGGGACTCTAAGGATAAAGGGTCTCTACGAGCAGTACTTC

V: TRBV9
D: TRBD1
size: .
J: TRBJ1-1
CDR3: CASSSGQGFTEAFF
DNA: TGTGCCAGCAGCTCTGGACAGGGGTTCACTGAAGCTTTCTTT

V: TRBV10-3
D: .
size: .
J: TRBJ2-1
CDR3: CAIRASIYNEQFF
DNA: TGTGCCATCAGAGCTAGCATCTACAATGAGCAGTTCTTC

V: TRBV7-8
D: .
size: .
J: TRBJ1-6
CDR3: CASSLGSMSGNSPLHF
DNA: TGTGCCAGCAGCTTAGGCAGCATGTCGGGTAATTCACCCCTCCACTTT

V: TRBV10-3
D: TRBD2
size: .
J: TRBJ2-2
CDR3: CAISETSGRGSTGELFF
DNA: TGTGCCATCAGTGAGACTAGCGGGAGGGGGTCCACCGGGGAGCTGTTTTTT

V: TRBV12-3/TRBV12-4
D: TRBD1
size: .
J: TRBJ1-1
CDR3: CASSPTGAAEAFF
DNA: TGTGCCAGCAGTCCCACAGGGGCGGCAGAAGCTTTCTTT

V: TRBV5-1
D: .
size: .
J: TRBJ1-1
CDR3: CASSLRIGRTEAFF
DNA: TGCGCCAGCAGCCTCAGGATTGGGCGTACTGAAGCTTTCTTT